These T cell receptor beta chains were read from a single sample in a study of response to subunit inactivated influenza vaccine. Each CDR3 protein is one row after TCRdb ran MiXCR on the RT-PCR reads. Of a few hundred thousand distinct CDR3 sequences in the sample, 13% to 15% were seen once. The source material was PBMCs from blood, sampled about 13 days after vaccination. These receptors all stem from a man aged 50 or older who received an inactivated influenza vaccine. Each CDR3 is given with its conserved first and last residue. Each record gives: CDR3 DNA, CDR3 protein, J gene, D gene, V gene, clone size. D genes are given only for firm matches. Expanded clones get a size class; other rows say once, few or many, or leave the size out.

CDR3 DNA: TGCGCCAGCAGCTCGCATTTAGGGGGCGCTTACGCCAAAAACATTCAGTACTTC
CDR3 protein: CASSSHLGGAYAKNIQYF
J gene: TRBJ2-4
D gene: TRBD1
V gene: TRBV5-1
clone size: NA

CDR3 DNA: TGTGCCAGCAGGAGCCTGACTGGACACGGCACAGATACGCAGTATTTT
CDR3 protein: CASRSLTGHGTDTQYF
J gene: TRBJ2-3
D gene: NA
V gene: TRBV12-3/TRBV12-4
clone size: NA

CDR3 DNA: TGTGCCATCAGAACACCCTCTAACAGTTACAATGAGCAGTTCTTC
CDR3 protein: CAIRTPSNSYNEQFF
J gene: TRBJ2-1
D gene: NA
V gene: TRBV10-3
clone size: NA

CDR3 DNA: TGTGCCACCAGCAGAGATCGTGGCTGGGAGGAGACCCAGTACTTC
CDR3 protein: CATSRDRGWEETQYF
J gene: TRBJ2-5
D gene: NA
V gene: TRBV15
clone size: NA

CDR3 DNA: TGCGCCAGCAACTACGGGGGGACTAATGAAAAACTGTTTTTT
CDR3 protein: CASNYGGTNEKLFF
J gene: TRBJ1-4
D gene: NA
V gene: TRBV5-1
clone size: NA

CDR3 DNA: TGTGCCATCAGTGATCTGGTTGGTACTGAAGCTTTCTTT
CDR3 protein: CAISDLVGTEAFF
J gene: TRBJ1-1
D gene: NA
V gene: TRBV10-3
clone size: many

CDR3 DNA: TGTGCCAGCAGTTTACGGGACGGAGCTTTCTTT
CDR3 protein: CASSLRDGAFF
J gene: TRBJ1-1
D gene: NA
V gene: TRBV28
clone size: NA

CDR3 DNA: TGCAGTGCTATAGACAGCAGAAGGCAGTACTTC
CDR3 protein: CSAIDSRRQYF
J gene: TRBJ2-7
D gene: NA
V gene: TRBV20-1
clone size: many

CDR3 DNA: TGCGCCAGCACCCCGGTGGGGACAGGAACCTTCGGGGCTGAAGCTTTCTTT
CDR3 protein: CASTPVGTGTFGAEAFF
J gene: TRBJ1-1
D gene: TRBD1
V gene: TRBV5-1
clone size: NA

CDR3 DNA: TGCAGCGTATACGAGACAGGGGGCGAGCAGTACTTC
CDR3 protein: CSVYETGGEQYF
J gene: TRBJ2-7
D gene: TRBD1
V gene: TRBV29-1
clone size: many

CDR3 DNA: TGTGCCATCAGTGCGGGGACTAGCGGGAGGGCCGTTGAGCAGTTCTTC
CDR3 protein: CAISAGTSGRAVEQFF
J gene: TRBJ2-1
D gene: TRBD2
V gene: TRBV10-3
clone size: few

CDR3 DNA: TGTGCCTGGAGCACGGTGATGAACACTGAAGCTTTCTTT
CDR3 protein: CAWSTVMNTEAFF
J gene: TRBJ1-1
D gene: NA
V gene: TRBV30
clone size: few

CDR3 DNA: TGTGCCAGCAGCTCCGGGACTAGCGGGACGGGGGTCTTC
CDR3 protein: CASSSGTSGTGVF
J gene: TRBJ2-1
D gene: TRBD2
V gene: TRBV7-9
clone size: few